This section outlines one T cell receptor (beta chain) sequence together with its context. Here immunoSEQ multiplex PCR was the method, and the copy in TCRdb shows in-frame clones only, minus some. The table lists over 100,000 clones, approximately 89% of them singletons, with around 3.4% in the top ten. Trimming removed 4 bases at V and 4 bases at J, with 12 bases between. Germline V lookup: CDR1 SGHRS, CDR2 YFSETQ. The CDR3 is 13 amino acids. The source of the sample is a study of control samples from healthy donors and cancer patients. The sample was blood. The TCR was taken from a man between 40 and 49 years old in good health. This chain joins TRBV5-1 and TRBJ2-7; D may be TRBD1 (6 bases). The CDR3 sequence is CASSVGHDYEQYF. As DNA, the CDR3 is TGCGCCAGCAGCGTGGGACACGATTACGAGCAGTACTTC.